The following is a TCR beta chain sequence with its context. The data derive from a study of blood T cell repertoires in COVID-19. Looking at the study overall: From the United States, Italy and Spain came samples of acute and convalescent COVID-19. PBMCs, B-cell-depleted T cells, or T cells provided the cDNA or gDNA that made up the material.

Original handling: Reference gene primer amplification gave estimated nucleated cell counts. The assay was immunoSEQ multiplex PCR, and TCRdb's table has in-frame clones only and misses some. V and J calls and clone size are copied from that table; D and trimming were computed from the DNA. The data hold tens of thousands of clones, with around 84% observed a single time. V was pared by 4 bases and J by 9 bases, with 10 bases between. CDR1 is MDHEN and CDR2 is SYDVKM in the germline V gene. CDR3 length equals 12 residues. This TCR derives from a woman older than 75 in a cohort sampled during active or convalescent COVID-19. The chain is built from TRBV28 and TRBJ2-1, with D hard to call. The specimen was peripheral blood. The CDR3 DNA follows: TGTGCCAGCAGTTACGATAGCTTTGAGCAGTTCTTC. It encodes CASSYDSFEQFF.